Presented here are 5 T cell receptor beta chains from one specimen sequenced in a study of blood T cells in healthy people across ages. Primed by a sample-barcoded 5' primer and a J-beta primer mix, a second PCR proceeded for 7 to 11 cycles. One entry per CDR3 protein results from TCRdb running MiXCR on the 5' RACE reads. The sample records about 620,000 distinct CDR3 sequences, about 21% being singletons. What was sequenced was blood. The receptors here all came from a man aged 65 to 79 in good health.

In regard to this clonotype: This sequence may be a read error, since a much larger clone differs from it by one base. This chain uses TRBV4-2 with TRBJ2-1; unclear D gene. The CDR3 consists of 15 residues. Per the germline V gene, CDR1 is LGHNA and CDR2 is YNFKEQ. The CDR3 DNA sequence: TGTGCCAGCAGCCAAGCCCAAAGCTCCTACAATGAGCAGCTCTTC. Translating gives CASSQAQSSYNEQLF.

This rearrangement joins TRBV5-1 to TRBJ1-3; TRBD1 matches at 10 bases. V was clipped by 4 bases and J by 3 bases; unmatched bases: 7. CDR3 length: 16 residues. Germline values: CDR1 SGHRS, CDR2 YFSETQ. The CDR3, as DNA: TGCGCCAGCAGCCCAGGGACAGGGGATGGTGGAAACACCATATATTTT. This gives the protein CASSPGTGDGGNTIYF.

V gene TRBV19 combines with J gene TRBJ2-3; the D is unclear. The CDR3 sequence is 13 residues long. Trimming pared 6 bases from V and 5 bases from J, leaving 12 bases between. The germline CDR1 and CDR2 sequences are LNHDA and SQIVND (reference sequence). CDR3 amino acids: CASRKGRKDTQYF. CDR3 DNA: TGTGCCAGTAGAAAAGGCAGAAAAGATACGCAGTATTTT.

This clonotype has only a few counts. The junction departs from the called germline gene at one end, perhaps through a read error. This sequence joins TRBV6-2 or TRBV6-3 and TRBJ2-2; TRBD1 aligns across 9 bases. The CDR3 has 16 amino acids. Looked up from germline, CDR1 is MNHEY and CDR2 is SVGEGT. CDR3 sequence: CASSNHRGQNTGEPFF. The CDR3 region has the DNA TGTGCCAGCAGCAACCACAGGGGGCAGAACACCGGGGAGCCGTTTTTT.

There are a few counts of this clonotype. V is TRBV14 and J is TRBJ2-4; possibly TRBD1 or TRBD2 for D (5 bases each). Germline V CDR1 and CDR2: SGHDN, FVKESK. The CDR3 consists of 14 residues. Deletions cut 3 bases from V and 1 base from J, with 7 bases between. The CDR3 reads CASSHEGAKNIQYF. CDR3 coding DNA: TGTGCCAGCAGCCATGAGGGGGCCAAAAACATTCAGTACTTC.